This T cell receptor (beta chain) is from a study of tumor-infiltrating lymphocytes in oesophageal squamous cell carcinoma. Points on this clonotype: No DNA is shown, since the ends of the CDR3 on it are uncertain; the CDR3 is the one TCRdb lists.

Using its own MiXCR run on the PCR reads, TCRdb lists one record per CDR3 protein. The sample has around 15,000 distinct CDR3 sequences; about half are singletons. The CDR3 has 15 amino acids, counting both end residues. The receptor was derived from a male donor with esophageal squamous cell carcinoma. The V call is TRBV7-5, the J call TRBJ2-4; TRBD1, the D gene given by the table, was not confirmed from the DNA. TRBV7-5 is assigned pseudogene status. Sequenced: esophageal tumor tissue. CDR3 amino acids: CISVPEGLPVDEQYF.